This T cell receptor beta chain appears in the sequencing data of a study of response to subunit inactivated influenza vaccine. TCRdb passed the RT-PCR reads through MiXCR, listing each CDR3 protein once. The sample has 450,000 to 600,000 distinct CDR3 sequences, approximately 7.1% seen once. Germline trimming cut 4 bases from V and 5 bases from J; bases unmatched to any gene: 8. Germline values: CDR1 KGHDR, CDR2 SFDVKD. CDR3 length: 15 amino acids. Notes on the study in general: Every seasonal influenza vaccination brings in few new T cells, the authors suggested.

This clonotype has at least ten counts. Its matching antigen is unknown. The clonotype was recovered from a man aged 45 to 75 who received an inactivated influenza vaccine. Sequences were derived from PBMCs from blood, sampled less than 30 months after vaccination. The chain links TRBV24-1 to TRBJ2-5, with 8 bases matching TRBD1. The CDR3 region has the DNA TGTGCCACCAGTGACTCGGGACAGGTTGTGGAGACCCAGTACTTC. It codes for CATSDSGQVVETQYF.